This TCR beta chain is drawn from a study of blood T cell repertoires in COVID-19. About the study: Sources were T cells, B-cell-depleted T cells, or PBMCs; the material itself was cDNA or gDNA.

In the authors' workflow: Nucleated cell number was recorded as an estimate derived from reference gene primer amplification. This table comes from immunoSEQ multiplex PCR, and its TCRdb copy is limited to in-frame clones, with some not included. The V and J calls and clone size were taken over from that table, and D and trimming were inferred from the DNA. The data show around 41,000 clones, approximately 82% seen once. The germline gives CDR1 SGHRS, CDR2 YFSETQ. V shed 0 bases and J 6 bases; nucleotides not matched to a gene: 7. The CDR3 sequence is 16 residues long. The sequenced sample was peripheral blood. V and J are TRBV5-1 and TRBJ2-3, with 10 bases that match TRBD1. The clonotype comes from an elderly woman with active or convalescent COVID-19. CDR3 coding DNA: TGCGCCAGCAGCTTGGAGGGGACAGGGGCCTGGGATACGCAGTATTTT. This encodes CASSLEGTGAWDTQYF.